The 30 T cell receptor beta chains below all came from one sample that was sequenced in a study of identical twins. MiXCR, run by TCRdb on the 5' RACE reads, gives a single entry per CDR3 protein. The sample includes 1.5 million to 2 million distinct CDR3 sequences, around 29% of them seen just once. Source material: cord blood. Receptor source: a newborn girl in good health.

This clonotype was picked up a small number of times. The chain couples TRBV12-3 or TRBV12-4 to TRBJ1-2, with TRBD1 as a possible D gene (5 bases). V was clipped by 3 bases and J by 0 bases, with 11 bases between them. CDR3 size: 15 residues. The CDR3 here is CASSLDGASNYGYTF. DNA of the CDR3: TGTGCCAGCAGTTTGGACGGGGCCTCTAACTATGGCTACACCTTC.

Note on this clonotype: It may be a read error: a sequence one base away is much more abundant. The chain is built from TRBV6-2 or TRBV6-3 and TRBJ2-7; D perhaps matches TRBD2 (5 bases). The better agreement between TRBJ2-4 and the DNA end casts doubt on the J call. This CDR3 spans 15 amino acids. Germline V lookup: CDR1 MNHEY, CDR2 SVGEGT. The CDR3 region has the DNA TGTGCCAGCAGTTACCCCGGAGGTCCTCCGGACATTCAGTACTTC. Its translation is CASSYPGGPPDIQYF.

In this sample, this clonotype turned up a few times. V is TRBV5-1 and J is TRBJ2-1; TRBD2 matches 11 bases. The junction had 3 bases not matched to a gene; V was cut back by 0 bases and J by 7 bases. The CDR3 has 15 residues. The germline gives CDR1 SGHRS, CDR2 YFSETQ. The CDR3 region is CASSLDTSGRNEQFF. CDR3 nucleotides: TGCGCCAGCAGCTTGGACACTAGCGGGAGAAATGAGCAGTTCTTC.

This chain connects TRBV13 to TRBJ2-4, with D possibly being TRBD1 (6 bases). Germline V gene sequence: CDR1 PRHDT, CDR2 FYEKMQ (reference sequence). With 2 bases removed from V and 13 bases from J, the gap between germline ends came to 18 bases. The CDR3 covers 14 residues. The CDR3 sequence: CASSLRTATWEQYF. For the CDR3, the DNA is TGTGCCAGCAGCTTAAGGACAGCCACCTGGGAGCAGTACTTC.

The CDR3 here is CSARTSGVRTYNEQFF. The CDR3 DNA reads TGCAGTGCTAGAACATCGGGAGTAAGAACCTACAATGAGCAGTTCTTC. The chain carries TRBV20-1 and TRBJ2-1, with D perhaps matching TRBD2 (6 bases). The germline V and J ends were trimmed by 2 bases and 2 bases, with 16 bases remaining between them. CDR1 DFQATT and CDR2 SNEGSKA come from the germline V gene (reference sequence). The CDR3 covers 16 residues.

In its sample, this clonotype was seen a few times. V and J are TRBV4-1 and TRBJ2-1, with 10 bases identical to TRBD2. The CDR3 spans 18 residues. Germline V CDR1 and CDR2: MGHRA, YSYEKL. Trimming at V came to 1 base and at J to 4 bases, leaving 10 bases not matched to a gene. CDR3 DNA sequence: TGCGCCAGCAGCCAAGGGGTTTCCGGACTAGCGGTATACAATGAGCAGTTCTTC. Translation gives CASSQGVSGLAVYNEQFF.

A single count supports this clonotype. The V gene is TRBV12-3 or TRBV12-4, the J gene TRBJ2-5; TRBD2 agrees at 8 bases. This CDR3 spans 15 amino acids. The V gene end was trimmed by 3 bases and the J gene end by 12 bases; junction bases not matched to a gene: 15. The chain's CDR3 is CASSFIPGAGTRKYF. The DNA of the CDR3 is TGTGCCAGCAGTTTCATTCCCGGAGCCGGGACTAGAAAGTACTTC.

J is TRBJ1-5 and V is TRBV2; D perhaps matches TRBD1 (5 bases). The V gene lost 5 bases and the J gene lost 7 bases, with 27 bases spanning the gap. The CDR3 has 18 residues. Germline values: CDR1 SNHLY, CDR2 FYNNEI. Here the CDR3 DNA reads TGTGCCAGCAGTCCTCGAAGGCAGGGTGGCAATCAGCCACAGCCCCAGCATTTT. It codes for CASSPRRQGGNQPQPQHF.

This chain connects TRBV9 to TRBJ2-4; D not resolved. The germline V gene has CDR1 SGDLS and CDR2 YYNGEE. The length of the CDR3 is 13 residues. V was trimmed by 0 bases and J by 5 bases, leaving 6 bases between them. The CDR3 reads CASSVGSENIQYF. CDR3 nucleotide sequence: TGTGCCAGCAGCGTAGGTTCCGAAAACATTCAGTACTTC.

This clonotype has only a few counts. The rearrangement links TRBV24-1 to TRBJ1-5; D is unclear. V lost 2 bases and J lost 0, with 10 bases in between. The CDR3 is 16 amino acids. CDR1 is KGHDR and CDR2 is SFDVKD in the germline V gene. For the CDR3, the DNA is TGTGCCACCAGTGATTCAAACTTTGCTAGCAATCAGCCCCAGCATTTT. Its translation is CATSDSNFASNQPQHF.

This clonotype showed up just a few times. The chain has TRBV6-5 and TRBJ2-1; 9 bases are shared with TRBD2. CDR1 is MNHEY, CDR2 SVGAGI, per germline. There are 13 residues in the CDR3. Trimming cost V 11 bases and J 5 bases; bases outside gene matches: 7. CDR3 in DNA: TGTGCCGCGGAAGCGGGAGGTCACAATGAGCAGTTCTTC. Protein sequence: CAAEAGGHNEQFF.

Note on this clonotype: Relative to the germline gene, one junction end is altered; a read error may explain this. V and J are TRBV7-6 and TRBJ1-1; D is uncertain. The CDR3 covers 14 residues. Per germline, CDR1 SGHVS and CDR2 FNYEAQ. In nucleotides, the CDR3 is TGTGCCGGCAGCTTCCCGGACGGGAACACTGAAGCTTTCTTT. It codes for CAGSFPDGNTEAFF.

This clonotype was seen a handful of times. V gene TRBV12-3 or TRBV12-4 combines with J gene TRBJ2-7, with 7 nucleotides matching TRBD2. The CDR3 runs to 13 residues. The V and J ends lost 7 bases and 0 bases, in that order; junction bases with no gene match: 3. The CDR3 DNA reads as TGTGCCAGCACCCAGCGGGGCTCCTACGAGCAGTACTTC. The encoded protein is CASTQRGSYEQYF.

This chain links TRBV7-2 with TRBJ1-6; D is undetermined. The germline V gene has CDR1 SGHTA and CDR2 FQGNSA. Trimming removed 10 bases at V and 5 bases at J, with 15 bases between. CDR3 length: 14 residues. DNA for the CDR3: TGTGCCACCCGATTGAGCAGAGATAATTCACCCCTCCACTTT. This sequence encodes CATRLSRDNSPLHF.

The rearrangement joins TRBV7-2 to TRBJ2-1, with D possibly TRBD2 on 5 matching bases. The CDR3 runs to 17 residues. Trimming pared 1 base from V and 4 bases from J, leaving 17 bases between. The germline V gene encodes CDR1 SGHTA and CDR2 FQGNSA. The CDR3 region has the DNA TGTGCCAGCAGCTTAGGGCATTTTGGTCTAGCATACAATGAGCAGTTCTTC. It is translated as CASSLGHFGLAYNEQFF.

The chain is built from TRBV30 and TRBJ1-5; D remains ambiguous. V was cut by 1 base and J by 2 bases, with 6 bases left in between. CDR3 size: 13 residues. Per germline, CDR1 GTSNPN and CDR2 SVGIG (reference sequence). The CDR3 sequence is CAWSATGNQPQHF. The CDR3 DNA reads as TGTGCCTGGAGTGCGACCGGCAATCAGCCCCAGCATTTT.

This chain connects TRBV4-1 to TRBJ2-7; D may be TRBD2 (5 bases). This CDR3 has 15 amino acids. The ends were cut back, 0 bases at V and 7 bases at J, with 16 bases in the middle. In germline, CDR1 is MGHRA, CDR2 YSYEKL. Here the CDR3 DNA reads TGCGCCAGCAGCCAAGATTGGTCCGGGATGGGTGAGCAGTACTTC. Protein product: CASSQDWSGMGEQYF.

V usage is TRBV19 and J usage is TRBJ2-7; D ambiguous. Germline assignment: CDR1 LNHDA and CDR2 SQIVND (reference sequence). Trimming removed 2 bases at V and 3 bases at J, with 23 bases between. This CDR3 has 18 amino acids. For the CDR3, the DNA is TGTGCCAGTAGTATAATGCCCGATGCTCAGGTGGGTGGCTACGAGCAGTACTTC. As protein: CASSIMPDAQVGGYEQYF.

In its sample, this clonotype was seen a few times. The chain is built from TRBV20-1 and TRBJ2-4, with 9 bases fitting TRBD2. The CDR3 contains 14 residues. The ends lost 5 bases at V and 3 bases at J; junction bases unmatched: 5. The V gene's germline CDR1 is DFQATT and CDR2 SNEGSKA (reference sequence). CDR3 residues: CSASTSGLKNIQYF. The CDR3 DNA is TGCAGTGCTTCGACTAGCGGCCTCAAAAACATTCAGTACTTC.

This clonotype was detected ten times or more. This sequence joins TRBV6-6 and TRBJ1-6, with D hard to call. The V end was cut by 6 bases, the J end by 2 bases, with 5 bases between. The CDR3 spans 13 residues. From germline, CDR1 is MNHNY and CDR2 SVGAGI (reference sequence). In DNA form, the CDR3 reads TGTGCCAGCAGCCCCGCCTATAATTCACCCCTCCACTTT. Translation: CASSPAYNSPLHF.

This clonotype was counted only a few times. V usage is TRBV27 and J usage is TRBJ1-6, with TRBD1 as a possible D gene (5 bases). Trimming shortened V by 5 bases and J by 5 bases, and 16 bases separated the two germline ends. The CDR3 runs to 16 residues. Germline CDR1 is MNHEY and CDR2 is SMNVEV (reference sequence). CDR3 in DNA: TGTGCCAGCAGTCCCTCTCTCGGACACCATAATTCACCCCTCCACTTT. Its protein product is CASSPSLGHHNSPLHF.

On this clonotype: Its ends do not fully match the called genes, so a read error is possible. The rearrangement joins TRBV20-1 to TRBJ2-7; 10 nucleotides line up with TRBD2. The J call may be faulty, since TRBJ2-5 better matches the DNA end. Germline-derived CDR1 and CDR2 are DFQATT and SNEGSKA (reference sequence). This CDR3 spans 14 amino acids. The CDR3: CSDRRAGGRETQYF. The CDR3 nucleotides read TGCAGTGATAGAAGAGCGGGGGGGCGTGAGACCCAGTACTTC.

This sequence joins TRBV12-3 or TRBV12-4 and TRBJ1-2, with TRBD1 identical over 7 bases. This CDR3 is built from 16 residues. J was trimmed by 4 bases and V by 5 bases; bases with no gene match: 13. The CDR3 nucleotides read TGTGCCAGCAGTCACCGAACACTGGGACAGACCTATGGCTACACCTTC. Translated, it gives CASSHRTLGQTYGYTF.

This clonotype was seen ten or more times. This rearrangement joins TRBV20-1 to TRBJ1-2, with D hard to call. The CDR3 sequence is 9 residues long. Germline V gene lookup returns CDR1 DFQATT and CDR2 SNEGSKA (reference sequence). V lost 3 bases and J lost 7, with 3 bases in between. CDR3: CSARGGYTF. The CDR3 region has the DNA TGCAGTGCTAGGGGTGGCTACACCTTC.

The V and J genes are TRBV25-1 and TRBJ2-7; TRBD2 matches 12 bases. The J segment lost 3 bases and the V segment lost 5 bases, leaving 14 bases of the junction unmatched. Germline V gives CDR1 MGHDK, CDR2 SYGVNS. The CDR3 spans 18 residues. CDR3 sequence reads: CASSPKSGLAGRFYEQYF. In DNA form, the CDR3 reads TGTGCCAGCAGTCCCAAATCCGGACTAGCGGGAAGGTTCTACGAGCAGTACTTC.

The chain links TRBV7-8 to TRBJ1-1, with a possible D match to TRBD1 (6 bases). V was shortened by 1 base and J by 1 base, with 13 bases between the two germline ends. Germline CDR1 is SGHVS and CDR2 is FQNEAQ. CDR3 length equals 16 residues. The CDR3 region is CASSLGMGARNTEAFF. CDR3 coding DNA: TGTGCCAGCAGCTTAGGGATGGGGGCGCGGAACACTGAAGCTTTCTTT.

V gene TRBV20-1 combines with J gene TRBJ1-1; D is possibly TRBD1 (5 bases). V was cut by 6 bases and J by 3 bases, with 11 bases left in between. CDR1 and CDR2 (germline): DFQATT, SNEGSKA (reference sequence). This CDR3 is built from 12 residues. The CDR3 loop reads CSATGGDTEAFF. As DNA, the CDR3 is TGCAGTGCCACAGGCGGGGACACTGAAGCTTTCTTT.

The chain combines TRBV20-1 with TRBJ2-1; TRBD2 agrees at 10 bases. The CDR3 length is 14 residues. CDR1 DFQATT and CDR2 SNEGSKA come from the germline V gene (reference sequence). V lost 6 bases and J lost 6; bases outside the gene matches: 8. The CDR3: CSAPTSGAGNEQFF. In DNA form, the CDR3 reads TGCAGTGCGCCTACTAGCGGGGCCGGCAATGAGCAGTTCTTC.

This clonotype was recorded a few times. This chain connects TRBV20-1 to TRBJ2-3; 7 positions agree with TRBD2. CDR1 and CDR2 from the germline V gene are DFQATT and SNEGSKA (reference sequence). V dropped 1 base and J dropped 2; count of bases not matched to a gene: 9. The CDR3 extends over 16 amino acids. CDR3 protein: CSARGGRSGTTDTQYF. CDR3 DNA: TGCAGTGCTAGAGGCGGAAGGAGCGGGACCACAGATACGCAGTATTTT.

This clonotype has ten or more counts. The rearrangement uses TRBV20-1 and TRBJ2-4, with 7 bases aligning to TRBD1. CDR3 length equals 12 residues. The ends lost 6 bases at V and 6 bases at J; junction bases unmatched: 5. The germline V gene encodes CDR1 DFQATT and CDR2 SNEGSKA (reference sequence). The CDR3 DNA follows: TGCAGTGCCTCGACAGGGCCAAACATTCAGTACTTC. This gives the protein CSASTGPNIQYF.